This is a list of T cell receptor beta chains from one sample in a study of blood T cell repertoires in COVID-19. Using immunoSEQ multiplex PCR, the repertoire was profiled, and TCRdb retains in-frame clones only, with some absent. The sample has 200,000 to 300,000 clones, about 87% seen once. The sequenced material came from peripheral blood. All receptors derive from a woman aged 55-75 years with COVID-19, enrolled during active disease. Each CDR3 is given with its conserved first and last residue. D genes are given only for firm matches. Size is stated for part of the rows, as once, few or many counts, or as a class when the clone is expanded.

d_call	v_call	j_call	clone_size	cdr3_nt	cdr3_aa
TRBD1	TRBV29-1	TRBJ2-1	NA	TGCAGCGTTGATAGGACAGGGGTTCGGAATGAGCAGTTCTTC	CSVDRTGVRNEQFF
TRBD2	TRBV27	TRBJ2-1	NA	TGTGCCAGCAGTGGGGGGACTAGCGTCAATGAGCAGTTCTTC	CASSGGTSVNEQFF
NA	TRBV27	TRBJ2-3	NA	TGTGCCAGCACCCGGAGAAGGAGCACAGATACGCAGTATTTT	CASTRRRSTDTQYF
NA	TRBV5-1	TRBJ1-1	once	TGCGCCAGCAGCTTGTCCACGGGGATGAACACTGAAGCTTTCTTT	CASSLSTGMNTEAFF
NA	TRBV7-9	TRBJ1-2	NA	TGTGCCAGCAGCTTAGTGCGGGGGCCGGACTATGGCTACACCTTC	CASSLVRGPDYGYTF
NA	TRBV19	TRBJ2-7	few	TGTGCCAGTAGTACCGGTCCAGGGGCCGAGCAGTACTTC	CASSTGPGAEQYF
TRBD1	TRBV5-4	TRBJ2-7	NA	TGTGCCAGCAGCTTGTCCGGGACAGGGCCCTCCTACGAGCAGTACTTC	CASSLSGTGPSYEQYF
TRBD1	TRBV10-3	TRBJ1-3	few	TGTGCCATCAGTGACTCCCGGACAGGGGAAGGAGGAAACACCATATATTTT	CAISDSRTGEGGNTIYF
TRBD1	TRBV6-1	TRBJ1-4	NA	TGTGCCAGCAGAGAAGGACCGGGACAGGGCAATGAAAAACTGTTTTTT	CASREGPGQGNEKLFF
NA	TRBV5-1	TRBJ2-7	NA	TGCGCCAGCAGCGTACTAAGCATCTCCTACGAGCAGTACTTC	CASSVLSISYEQYF
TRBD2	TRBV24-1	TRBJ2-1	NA	TGTGCCACCAGTGGAAAGGGACTAGCAGTCTCCTACAATGAGCAGTTCTTC	CATSGKGLAVSYNEQFF
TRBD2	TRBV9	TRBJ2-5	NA	TGTGCCAGCAGCGCCCGGACTAGCGGGGGGCTCCAAGAGACCCAGTACTTC	CASSARTSGGLQETQYF
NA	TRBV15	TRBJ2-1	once	TGTGCCACCAGCAGAGGGGCCGGGACACGTAGCTCCTACAATGAGCAGTTCTTC	CATSRGAGTRSSYNEQFF
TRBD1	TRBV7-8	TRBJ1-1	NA	TGTGCCAGCAGCTTAGTTAGACAGGGGTTGTTAGGTGTTGGCACTGAAGCTTTCTTT	CASSLVRQGLLGVGTEAFF
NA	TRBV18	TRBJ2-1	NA	TGTGCCAGCTCACCACGGGGGGGCTCCCGCAATGAGCAGTTCTTC	CASSPRGGSRNEQFF
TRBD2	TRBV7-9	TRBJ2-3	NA	TGTGCCAGCAATATAGCGGGAGGGCCGCAGGCAGATACGCAGTATTTT	CASNIAGGPQADTQYF
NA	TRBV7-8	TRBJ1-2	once	TGTGCCAGCAACCACCGGGGGGGGGTAGGCGCGAACTATGGCTACACCTTC	CASNHRGGVGANYGYTF
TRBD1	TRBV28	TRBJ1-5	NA	TGTGCCAGCAGTCATCCCCCGGACAGGAAAAATCAGCCCCAGCATTTT	CASSHPPDRKNQPQHF
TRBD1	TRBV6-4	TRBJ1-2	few	TGTGCCAGCAGTTCCAGGACAGGGGGAAACTATGGCTACACCTTC	CASSSRTGGNYGYTF
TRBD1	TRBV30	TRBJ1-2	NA	TGTGCCTGGAGTCGGGAGGGGGCGCGAGGCTACACCTTC	CAWSREGARGYTF
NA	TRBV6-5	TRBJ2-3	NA	TGTGCCAGCCCACAGGATTTCTCAGATACGCAGTATTTT	CASPQDFSDTQYF
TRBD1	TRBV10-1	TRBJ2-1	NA	TGCGCCAGCAGCCCATCAACCCCAGGGGGTGAGCAGTTCTTC	CASSPSTPGGEQFF
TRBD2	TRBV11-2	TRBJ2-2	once	TGTGCCAGCAGCTCCCCCCGAGTGACTAGCGCAAACACCGGGGAGCTGTTTTTT	CASSSPRVTSANTGELFF
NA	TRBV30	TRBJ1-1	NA	TGTGCCTGGAGTGGTTCGTTAAAACGGGGGAACACTGAAGCTTTCTTT	CAWSGSLKRGNTEAFF
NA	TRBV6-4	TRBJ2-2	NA	TGTGCCAGCAGTCGCGGGATAAACACCGGGGAGCTGTTTTTT	CASSRGINTGELFF
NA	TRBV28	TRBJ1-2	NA	TGTGCCAGCAGTTCCACAACTAACTATGGCTACACCTTC	CASSSTTNYGYTF
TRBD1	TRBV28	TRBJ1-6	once	TGTGCCAGCATCGGCGGGACAGGGGGTAATTCACCCCTCCACTTT	CASIGGTGGNSPLHF
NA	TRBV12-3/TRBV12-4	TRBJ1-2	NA	TGTGCCATCTCGGGACGGAGGGGATATGGCTACACCTTC	CAISGRRGYGYTF
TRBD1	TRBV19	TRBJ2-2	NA	TGTGCCAGTAGTAGAGGGACAGGACCTAACACCGGGGAGCTGTTTTTT	CASSRGTGPNTGELFF
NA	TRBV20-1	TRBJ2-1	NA	TGCAGTGCTACCTATTACAATGAGCAGTTCTTC	CSATYYNEQFF
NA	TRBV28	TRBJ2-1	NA	TGTGCCAGCGGGAGGAGGGCCAGCTTTTTCGGTGAGCAGTTCTTC	CASGRRASFFGEQFF
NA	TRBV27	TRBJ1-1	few	TGTGCCAGCAGCCTGGGATGGCGGGGGCGGCCCACTGAAGCTTTCTTT	CASSLGWRGRPTEAFF
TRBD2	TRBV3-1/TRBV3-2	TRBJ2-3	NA	TGTGCCAGCAGCGGACGTGGCGGGAGTAGTACAGATACGCAGTATTTT	CASSGRGGSSTDTQYF
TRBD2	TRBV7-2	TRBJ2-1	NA	TGTGCCAGCAGCTTACGGGGGGGGAGCTCCTACAATGAGCAGTTCTTC	CASSLRGGSSYNEQFF
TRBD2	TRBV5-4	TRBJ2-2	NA	TGTGCCAGCAGCTTGGCGTTAGCGGGGTGGACCGGGGAGCTGTTTTTT	CASSLALAGWTGELFF
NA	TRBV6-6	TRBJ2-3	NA	TGTGCCAGCAGTTACGTTGGGGCTGGCACAGATACGCAGTATTTT	CASSYVGAGTDTQYF
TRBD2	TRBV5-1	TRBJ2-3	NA	TGCGCCAGCAGCTTGGTAAGCGGGAGGGCCCCAGATACGCAGTATTTT	CASSLVSGRAPDTQYF
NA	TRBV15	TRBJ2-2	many	TGTGCCACCAGCAGAGACAGGACTGTCACCGGGGAGCTGTTTTTT	CATSRDRTVTGELFF
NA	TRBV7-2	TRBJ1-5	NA	TGTGCCAGCAGCTCCCAGGGAAACAATCAGCCCCAGCATTTT	CASSSQGNNQPQHF
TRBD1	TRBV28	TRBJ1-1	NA	TGTGCCAGCAGTTTTGGGATTGGTCAGGGGGCATGGAACACTGAAGCTTTCTTT	CASSFGIGQGAWNTEAFF
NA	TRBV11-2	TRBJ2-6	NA	TGTGCCAGCAGCCTTTCTGGGGCCAACGTCCTGACTTTC	CASSLSGANVLTF
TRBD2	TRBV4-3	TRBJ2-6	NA	TGCGCCAGCAGCCATGGGGGGGGTTCTGGGGCCAACGTCCTGACTTTC	CASSHGGGSGANVLTF
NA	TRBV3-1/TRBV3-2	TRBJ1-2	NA	TGTGCCAGCAGCCAAGGGACATCTAACTATGGCTACACCTTC	CASSQGTSNYGYTF
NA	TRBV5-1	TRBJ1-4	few	TGCGCCAGCAGCTTCCCCGAGGGCCCCCTGGGAAAACTGTTTTTT	CASSFPEGPLGKLFF
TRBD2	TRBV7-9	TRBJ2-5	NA	TGTGCCAGCAGCTCGTTGACTAGCGGGCGAGAGACCCAGTACTTC	CASSSLTSGRETQYF
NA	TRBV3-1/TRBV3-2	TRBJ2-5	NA	TGTGCCAGCAGCCATTCTCTGAAGATTACCGGAGAGACCCAGTACTTC	CASSHSLKITGETQYF
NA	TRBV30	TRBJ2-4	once	TGTGCCTGGAGTGTTACTCGACAGGCTCAGTACTTC	CAWSVTRQAQYF
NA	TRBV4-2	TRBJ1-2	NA	TGTGCCAGCAGCCAAGATTACGGGTCACCTAACTATGGCTACACCTTC	CASSQDYGSPNYGYTF
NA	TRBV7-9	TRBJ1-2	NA	TGTGCCAGCAGCCGGACAGACCCCTATGGCTACACCTTC	CASSRTDPYGYTF
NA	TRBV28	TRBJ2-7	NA	TGTGCCAGCAGTCTACCTGGGACACTAACGGGGGAGCAGTACTTC	CASSLPGTLTGEQYF
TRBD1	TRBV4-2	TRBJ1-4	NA	TGTGCCAGCAGCCCGGGGACAGGGTGGGAAAAACTGTTTTTT	CASSPGTGWEKLFF
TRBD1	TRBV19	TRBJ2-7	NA	TGTGCCAGTAGTATAAGGGCGGACAGGGTAACCTACGAGCAGTACTTC	CASSIRADRVTYEQYF
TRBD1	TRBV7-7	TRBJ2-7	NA	TGTGCCAGCAGCCGACAGGGCTCCTACGAGCAGTACTTC	CASSRQGSYEQYF
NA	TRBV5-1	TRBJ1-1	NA	TGCGCCAGCAGCTTGGCCGTGAACACTGAAGCTTTCTTT	CASSLAVNTEAFF